Presented here are 18 T cell receptor beta chains from one specimen sequenced in a study of technical replicates of blood from a handful of donors. TCRdb keeps only in-frame clones here, not all; method: immunoSEQ multiplex PCR. The repertoire holds approximately 82,000 clones, with 95% to 96% as singletons. The source material was T cells isolated from PBMCs. These receptors all come from a human donor in good health.

The J gene is TRBJ1-1, the V gene TRBV7-8; no clear D gene. Germline lookup yields CDR1 SGHVS and CDR2 FQNEAQ. V shed 1 base and J shed 1 base, with 13 bases lying between them. The CDR3 spans 16 residues. In DNA, the CDR3 is TGTGCCAGCAGCTTAGATTTTGGGCCAAGGAACACTGAAGCTTTCTTT. It translates to CASSLDFGPRNTEAFF.

The rearrangement joins TRBV20-1 to TRBJ2-1, with D possibly being TRBD2 (5 bases). CDR3 length equals 11 residues. From germline, CDR1 is DFQATT and CDR2 SNEGSKA (reference sequence). V was clipped by 6 bases and J by 12 bases, with 15 bases between them. The CDR3 protein is CSALELDWQFF. The CDR3 nucleotides read TGCAGTGCGTTAGAATTGGACTGGCAGTTCTTC.

The chain recombines TRBV19 with TRBJ2-7; TRBD1 aligns across 9 bases. This CDR3 comprises 12 residues. After removal of 4 bases from V and 5 bases from J, the junction contained 0 bases not matched to a gene. From germline, CDR1 is LNHDA and CDR2 SQIVND (reference sequence). The CDR3 DNA follows: TGTGCCAGTAGTAGACAGGGGGACGAGCAGTACTTC. This sequence encodes CASSRQGDEQYF.

This rearrangement joins TRBV7-6 to TRBJ1-5; TRBD1 matches at 9 bases. Germline lookup yields CDR1 SGHVS and CDR2 FNYEAQ. V lost 5 bases and J lost 8; bases outside the gene matches: 10. There are 15 residues in the CDR3. The CDR3 loop is CASSLNRGLGEPQHF. The CDR3 coding sequence is TGTGCCAGCAGCCTCAACAGGGGGCTCGGAGAGCCCCAGCATTTT.

The V and J genes are TRBV7-2 and TRBJ2-7; D perhaps matches TRBD2 (6 bases). V lost 4 bases and J lost 3, with 13 bases in between. CDR3 length: 14 amino acids. Per the germline V gene, CDR1 is SGHTA and CDR2 is FQGNSA. CDR3 protein: CASSSGGRYYEQYF. The CDR3 nucleotides read TGTGCCAGCAGCTCCGGGGGACGGTACTACGAGCAGTACTTC.

The rearrangement uses TRBV21-1 and TRBJ2-5; the D call of TRBD2 is as the table states it, not checked on the DNA. TRBV21-1 is assigned pseudogene status. The CDR3 length is 13 residues. DNA for the CDR3: TGTGCCAGCACTCTAATCGTTCAAGAGACCCAGTACTTC. This gives the protein CASTLIVQETQYF.

The chain is built from TRBV10-2 and TRBJ2-7; possibly TRBD2 for D (5 bases). Germline V gene data show CDR1 as WSHSY and CDR2 as SAAADI. This CDR3 has 11 amino acids. V dropped 9 bases and J dropped 2 bases, with 8 bases sitting between them. The CDR3 nucleotides are TGCGCCAGTACCGGGACCTACGAGCAGTACTTC. It encodes CASTGTYEQYF.

V is TRBV10-3 and J is TRBJ2-1, with 11 bases lining up with TRBD1. Germline V lookup: CDR1 ENHRY, CDR2 SYGVKD. J lost 3 bases, V lost 11 bases, and 3 bases had no gene match. The CDR3 has 13 amino acids. The CDR3: CALGQGDYNEQFF. Written as DNA, the CDR3 is TGTGCCTTGGGACAGGGGGACTACAATGAGCAGTTCTTC.

The V call is TRBV15, the J call TRBJ1-4; perhaps TRBD1 as D (5 bases). CDR1 and CDR2 from the germline V gene are LNHNV and YYDKDF (reference sequence). Trimming cost V 5 bases and J 6 bases, with 16 bases left between them. The CDR3 sequence is 15 residues long. CDR3 amino acids: CATSPLAREDEKLFF. CDR3 DNA sequence: TGTGCCACCAGCCCACTGGCCAGGGAGGATGAAAAACTGTTTTTT. The full variable domain, its missing parts supplied by reference TRBV15 and TRBJ1-4, is DAMVIQNPRYQVTQFGKPVTLSCSQTLNHNVMYWYQQKSSQAPKLLFHYYDKDFNNEADTPDNFQSRRPNTSFCFLDIRSPGLGDTAMYLCATSPLAREDEKLFFGSGTQLSVL.

This chain links TRBV5-4 with TRBJ1-1, with D possibly matching TRBD1 (5 bases). The CDR3 has 16 residues. The germline V gene encodes CDR1 SGHNT and CDR2 YYREEE (reference sequence). Trimming removed 0 bases at V and 3 bases at J, with 15 bases between. The CDR3: CASSLAAGARDTEAFF. In DNA form, the CDR3 reads TGTGCCAGCAGCTTGGCAGCAGGCGCCAGGGACACTGAAGCTTTCTTT. Full variable domain (outside the CDR3, taken from reference TRBV5-4 and TRBJ1-1): ETGVTQSPTHLIKTRGQQVTLRCSSQSGHNTVSWYQQALGQGPQFIFQYYREEENGRGNFPPRFSGLQFPNYSSELNVNALELDDSALYLCASSLAAGARDTEAFFGQGTRLTVV.

J is TRBJ1-4 and V is TRBV18, with 8 bases matching TRBD1. The ends lost 5 bases at V and 4 bases at J; junction bases unmatched: 3. The germline V gene has CDR1 KGHSH and CDR2 LQKENI. The CDR3 is made up of 14 amino acids. The DNA for the CDR3 is TGTGCCAGCTCAAGGGACAGGCTTAATGAAAAACTGTTTTTT. This gives the protein CASSRDRLNEKLFF.

This sequence joins TRBV6-5 and TRBJ1-5; 8 bases match TRBD1. Germline CDR1 is MNHEY and CDR2 is SVGAGI. The junction had 9 bases not matched to a gene; V was cut back by 5 bases and J by 6 bases. CDR3 length: 15 amino acids. The CDR3 nucleotides are TGTGCCAGCAGTCCCACCGGACAGGGTGGTCAGCCCCAGCATTTT. Translated, it gives CASSPTGQGGQPQHF.

This clone appeared once. The J gene is TRBJ2-7, the V gene TRBV7-2; 7 bases fit TRBD2. Germline V lookup: CDR1 SGHTA, CDR2 FQGNSA. CDR3 size: 21 residues. J lost 7 bases, V lost 0 bases, and 27 bases had no gene match. CDR3: CASSLALNPGLHQNRVREQYF. The CDR3 DNA is TGTGCCAGCAGCTTAGCCCTCAACCCGGGACTACACCAAAATCGAGTGAGGGAGCAGTACTTC.

V is TRBV19 and J is TRBJ2-7; weak D call: TRBD1 (6 bases). Per germline, CDR1 LNHDA and CDR2 SQIVND (reference sequence). There are 12 residues in the CDR3. V was clipped by 8 bases and J by 4 bases, with 12 bases between them. This CDR3 is CASPDSQYEQYF. In DNA, the CDR3 is TGTGCCAGTCCGGACAGCCAATACGAGCAGTACTTC.

In regard to this clone: This same CDR3 is encoded by further DNA sequences in the sample. The rearrangement uses TRBV5-4 and TRBJ2-5, with TRBD1 as a possible D gene (5 bases). Per germline, CDR1 SGHNT and CDR2 YYREEE (reference sequence). V was cut by 0 bases and J by 2 bases, with 5 bases left in between. This CDR3 comprises 13 residues. CDR3 in amino acids: CASSLGQQETQYF. The DNA of the CDR3 is TGTGCCAGCAGCTTGGGACAGCAAGAGACCCAGTACTTC.

The chain combines TRBV29-1 with TRBJ2-7; the match to TRBD1 covers 8 bases. V shed 3 bases and J 0 bases; nucleotides not matched to a gene: 7. Per germline, CDR1 SQVTM and CDR2 ANQGSEA. The CDR3 sequence is 15 residues long. The chain's CDR3 is CSVDRTGKSSYEQYF. CDR3 bases: TGCAGCGTTGATAGGACAGGGAAAAGCTCCTACGAGCAGTACTTC.

This clone appeared once. This chain uses TRBV5-1 with TRBJ2-1, with D perhaps matching TRBD2 (6 bases). This CDR3 has 15 residues. The V gene lost 1 base and the J gene lost 6 bases, with 14 bases spanning the gap. Germline lookup yields CDR1 SGHRS and CDR2 YFSETQ. DNA of the CDR3: TGCGCCAGCAGCTTGTCGGGGGAACCGGGCAATGAGCAGTTCTTC. It codes for CASSLSGEPGNEQFF.

A single count supports this clone. The rearrangement links TRBV6-5 to TRBJ1-2, with a possible D match to TRBD1 (5 bases). V lost 1 base and J 4 bases, leaving 10 bases between the germline ends. This CDR3 is 14 amino acids long. The germline CDR1 and CDR2 sequences are MNHEY and SVGAGI. The CDR3 reads CASSYYAGPYGYTF. In DNA form, the CDR3 reads TGTGCCAGCAGTTACTATGCGGGACCCTATGGCTACACCTTC.